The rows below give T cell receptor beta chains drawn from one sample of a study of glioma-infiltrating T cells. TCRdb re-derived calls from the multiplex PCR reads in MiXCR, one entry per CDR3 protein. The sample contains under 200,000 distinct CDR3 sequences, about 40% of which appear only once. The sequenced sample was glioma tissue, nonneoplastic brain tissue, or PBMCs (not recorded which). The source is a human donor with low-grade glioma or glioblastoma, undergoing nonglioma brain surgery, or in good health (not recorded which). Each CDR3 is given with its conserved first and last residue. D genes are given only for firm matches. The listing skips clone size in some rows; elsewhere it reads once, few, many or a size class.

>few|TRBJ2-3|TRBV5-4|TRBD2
TGTGCCAGCAGCCCCTCTAGCGGGATGGGGAGCGCAGATACGCAGTATTTT
CASSPSSGMGSADTQYF
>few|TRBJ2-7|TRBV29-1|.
TGCAGCGTTGAAACCACTACCTACGAGCAGTACTTC
CSVETTTYEQYF
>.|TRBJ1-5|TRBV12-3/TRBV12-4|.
TGTGCCAGCAGACCCTCTTCGGGGCCCCAGCATTTT
CASRPSSGPQHF
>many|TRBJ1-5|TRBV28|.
TGTGCCAGCAGTTACGGGGACAGCAATCAGCCCCAGCATTTT
CASSYGDSNQPQHF
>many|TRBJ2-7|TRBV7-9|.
TGTGCCAGCAGCGGAGGACAGTTCTCTCCGTACGAGCAGTACTTC
CASSGGQFSPYEQYF
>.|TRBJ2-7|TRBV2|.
TGTGCCAGCAGTGGAGGACAGACCTACGAGCAGTACTTC
CASSGGQTYEQYF
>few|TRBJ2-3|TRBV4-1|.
TGCGCCAGCAGCCAAGAACAGGCAGATACGCAGTATTTT
CASSQEQADTQYF
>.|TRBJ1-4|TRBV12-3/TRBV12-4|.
TGTGCCAGCAGTTTCAGGCGGTTCAATGAAAAACTGTTTTTT
CASSFRRFNEKLFF
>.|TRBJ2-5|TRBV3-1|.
TGTGCCAGCAGCCAAGATGACGGGCTAGGGACCCAGTACTTC
CASSQDDGLGTQYF
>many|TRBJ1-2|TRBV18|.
TGTGCCAGCTCACCTCAACCCGACTCTGGCTACACCTTC
CASSPQPDSGYTF
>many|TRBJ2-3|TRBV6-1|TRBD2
TGTGCCAGCAGGCGGGACTACTCTTCAGATACGCAGTATTTT
CASRRDYSSDTQYF
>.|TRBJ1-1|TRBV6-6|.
TGTGCCAGCAGTTCTAACACTAAAGCCTTCTTT
CASSSNTKAFF
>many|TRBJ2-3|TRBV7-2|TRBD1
TGTGCCAGCAGCTACGGACAGGGTACAGATACGCAGTATTTT
CASSYGQGTDTQYF
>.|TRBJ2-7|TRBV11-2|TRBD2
TGTGCCAGCAGCCCTTTAACTAGCGGGGAGCAGTACTTC
CASSPLTSGEQYF
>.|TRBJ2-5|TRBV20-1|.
TGCAGTGCCCCGAACCCCTGGGGGTCCCAAGAGACCAAGTACTTC
CSAPNPWGSQETKYF
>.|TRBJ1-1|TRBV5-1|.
TGCGCCAGCAAGGGGGGAATGAACACTGAAGCTTTCTTT
CASKGGMNTEAFF
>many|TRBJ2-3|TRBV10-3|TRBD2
TGTGCCATCAGTCCTAGCGGGAGTGGCGATACGCAGTATTTT
CAISPSGSGDTQYF
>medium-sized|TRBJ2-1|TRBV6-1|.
TGTGCCAGCAGTGGAAAAAGGGAGGCCAATGAGCAGTTCTTC
CASSGKREANEQFF
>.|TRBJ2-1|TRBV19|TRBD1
TGTGCCAGTAGTATGTCGTTAGGGACAGGGGACGATGAGAAGTTCTTC
CASSMSLGTGDDEKFF
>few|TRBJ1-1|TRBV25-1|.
TGTGCCAGCAGTGCCCTAGAAGTGAACACTGAAGCTTTCTTT
CASSALEVNTEAFF
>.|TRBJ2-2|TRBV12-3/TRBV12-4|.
TGTGCCAGCAGTTTAGGCCCAGGGAGCGTGAGTGTTACCGGGGAGCTGTTTTTT
CASSLGPGSVSVTGELFF
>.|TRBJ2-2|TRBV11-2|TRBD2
TGTGCCAGCAGCTTAGCGGGAGGGAACACCGGGGAGCTGTTTTTT
CASSLAGGNTGELFF
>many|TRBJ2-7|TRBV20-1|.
TGCAGTGCTCCGGGACGAGTTAAGGCCTACGAGCAGTACTTC
CSAPGRVKAYEQYF
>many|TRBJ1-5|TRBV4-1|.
TGCGCCAGCAGCCAAGACCCCAATCAGCCCCAGCATTTT
CASSQDPNQPQHF
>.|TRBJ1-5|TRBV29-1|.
TGCAGCGTTGAAGGGGGGAGAGATCAGCCCCAGCATTTT
CSVEGGRDQPQHF
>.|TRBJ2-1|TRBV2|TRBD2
TGTGCCACAAGAGTGGGAGGGCCTGTAAATGAGCAGTTCTTC
CATRVGGPVNEQFF
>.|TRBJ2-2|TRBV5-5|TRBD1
TGTGCCAGCAGCTTGGTGGACAGGTCGAACACCGGGGAGCTGTTTTTT
CASSLVDRSNTGELFF
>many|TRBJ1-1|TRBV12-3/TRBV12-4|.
TGTGCCAGCAGCGTAGGGGGTGAGAACACTGAAGCTTTCTTT
CASSVGGENTEAFF
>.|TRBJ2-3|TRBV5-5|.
TGTGCCAGCATCTTAGCGCGGTGCACAGATACGCAGTATTTT
CASILARCTDTQYF
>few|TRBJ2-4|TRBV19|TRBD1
TGTGCCAGTAGTATAGATGTAAGGGACAGGACCGAGAGCATTCAGTACTTC
CASSIDVRDRTESIQYF
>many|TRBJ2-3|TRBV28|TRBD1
TGTGCCAGCAGTCCCGACCTACACAGGGGCCTAACTTATACGCAGTATTTT
CASSPDLHRGLTYTQYF
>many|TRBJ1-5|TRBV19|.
TGTGCCAGTAGTATGGACAGCATCTATAGCAATCAGCCCCAGCATTTT
CASSMDSIYSNQPQHF
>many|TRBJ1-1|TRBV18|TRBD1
TGTGCCAGCTCACGGACAGGATTTGACGAAGCTTTCTTT
CASSRTGFDEAFF
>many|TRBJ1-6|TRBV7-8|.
TGTGCCAGCAGCTTAATAGGTGCAGGGTCTGATTCACCCCTCCACTTT
CASSLIGAGSDSPLHF
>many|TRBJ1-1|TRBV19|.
TGTGCCACCTCACGGCAACCCGCAGAAGCTTTCTTT
CATSRQPAEAFF
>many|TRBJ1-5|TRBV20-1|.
TGCAGTGCTACAACAGGGTACGACAATCAGCCCCAGCATTTT
CSATTGYDNQPQHF
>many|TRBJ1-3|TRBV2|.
TGTGCCAGCAGTGTGGGGTCGGCCACCATATATTTT
CASSVGSATIYF
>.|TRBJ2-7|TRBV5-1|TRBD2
TGCGCCAGCAGCCCGGGGACTAGTCCCGAGCAGTACTTC
CASSPGTSPEQYF
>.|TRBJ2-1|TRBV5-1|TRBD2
TGCGCCAGCACTCTAGCGGTACCCTACAATGAGCAGTTCTTC
CASTLAVPYNEQFF
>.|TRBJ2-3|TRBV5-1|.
TGCGCCAGCAGCGGTTTAGACAGGTCTTACACAGATACGCAGTATTTT
CASSGLDRSYTDTQYF
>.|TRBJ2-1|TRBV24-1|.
TGTGCCACCATATGTCATCCTCACGGTGAGCAGTTCTTC
CATICHPHGEQFF
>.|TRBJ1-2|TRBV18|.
TGTGCCAGCTCACCCGCGACAGACAACTATGGCTACACCTTC
CASSPATDNYGYTF
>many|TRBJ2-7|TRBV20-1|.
TGCAGTGCTAGATCCCGATCCTCCGAGCAGTACTTC
CSARSRSSEQYF
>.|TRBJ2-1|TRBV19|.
TGTGCCAGTAGTATAGGTGGTAGCGGTGGGTGGGAGCAGTTCTTC
CASSIGGSGGWEQFF
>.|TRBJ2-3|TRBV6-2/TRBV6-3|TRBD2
TGTGCCAGCAGTCGGAGGACTAGCGGTCGTTCGATCGAAGATACGCAGTATTTT
CASSRRTSGRSIEDTQYF
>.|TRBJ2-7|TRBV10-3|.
TGTGCCATCAGTACTTACAACGCCTACGAGCAGTACTTC
CAISTYNAYEQYF
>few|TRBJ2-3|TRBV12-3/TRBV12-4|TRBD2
TGTGCCAGCAGTCCCTGGACTAGCGTTAGCACAGATACGCAGTATTTT
CASSPWTSVSTDTQYF
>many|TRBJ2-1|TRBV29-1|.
TGCAGCGTTGCACACAATGAGCAGTTCTTC
CSVAHNEQFF
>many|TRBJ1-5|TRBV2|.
TGTGCCAGCGCGGAGATATCTATTCAGCCCCAGCATTTT
CASAEISIQPQHF